Listed below are T cell receptor beta chains from one sample, sequenced in a study of blood T cell repertoires in COVID-19. Libraries were prepared by immunoSEQ multiplex PCR; TCRdb keeps only in-frame clonotypes and omits some of them. This table holds under 300,000 clones, nearly 90% found once. Sequenced: PBMCs or T cells enriched from blood (not recorded which). The receptors shown here come from a woman in her fifties or sixties who had recovered from COVID-19. CDR3s include the opening cysteine and the closing phenylalanine or tryptophan. D genes are given only for firm matches. Clone size, where shown, is once, few, many, or a class for clones that have expanded.

d_gene,abundance,v_gene,len,j_gene,CDR3aa,CDR3nt
.,.,TRBV5-1,15,TRBJ2-2,CASSPGSGNTGELFF,TGCGCCAGCAGCCCGGGGAGTGGCAACACCGGGGAGCTGTTTTTT
TRBD2,.,TRBV5-1,16,TRBJ2-7,CASSLGLAGVTYEQYF,TGCGCCAGCAGCCTGGGACTAGCGGGAGTTACCTACGAGCAGTACTTC
.,few,TRBV3-1/TRBV3-2,15,TRBJ2-2,CASSQVPGMSGELFF,TGTGCCAGCAGCCAAGTCCCGGGTATGTCCGGGGAGCTGTTTTTT
.,.,TRBV21-1,17,TRBJ2-2,CASSKKTDTANTGELFF,TGTGCCAGCAGCAAAAAAACAGATACCGCGAACACCGGGGAGCTGTTTTTT
.,.,TRBV3-1/TRBV3-2,16,TRBJ1-4,CASSGQYPATNEKLFF,TGTGCCAGCAGCGGACAGTACCCGGCAACTAATGAAAAACTGTTTTTT
TRBD1,.,TRBV2,15,TRBJ1-4,CASSGQGATNEKLFF,TGTGCCAGCAGCGGTCAGGGGGCAACAAATGAAAAACTGTTTTTT
TRBD1,.,TRBV28,18,TRBJ1-5,CASRQDRDRVLGNQPQHF,TGTGCCAGCAGACAAGACCGGGACAGGGTGTTGGGCAATCAGCCCCAGCATTTT
.,.,TRBV5-1,13,TRBJ2-5,CASSLEAEETQYF,TGCGCCAGCAGCTTAGAGGCCGAGGAGACCCAGTACTTC
.,.,TRBV6-1,16,TRBJ1-5,CASSERRGIGNQPQHF,TGTGCCAGCAGTGAACGGAGGGGCATAGGCAATCAGCCCCAGCATTTT
TRBD2,.,TRBV28,16,TRBJ2-5,CASSPPTSGSGETQYF,TGTGCCAGCAGTCCCCCGACTAGCGGGAGTGGGGAGACCCAGTACTTC
.,.,TRBV7-6,15,TRBJ2-5,CASSPPGNLIETQYF,TGTGCCAGCAGCCCCCCCGGTAATCTTATAGAGACCCAGTACTTC
.,once,TRBV4-1,14,TRBJ1-4,CASSLRQTSEKLFF,TGCGCCAGCAGCCTTCGACAGACGAGTGAAAAACTGTTTTTT
.,.,TRBV11-3,15,TRBJ2-7,CASSPDGGANYEQYF,TGTGCCAGCAGCCCGGATGGAGGAGCAAACTACGAGCAGTACTTC
TRBD1,.,TRBV28,14,TRBJ1-4,CASSTTGAWEKLFF,TGTGCCAGCAGTACGACAGGGGCATGGGAAAAACTGTTTTTT
.,.,TRBV14,17,TRBJ1-2,CASSQDLAHRLNYGYTF,TGTGCCAGCAGCCAAGATTTGGCCCACAGGCTTAACTATGGCTACACCTTC
.,.,TRBV30,13,TRBJ2-5,CAGQRGPGETQYF,TGTGCCGGGCAACGGGGTCCTGGCGAGACCCAGTACTTC
TRBD1,.,TRBV2,15,TRBJ1-2,CASSEVGRGTYGYTF,TGTGCCAGCAGTGAGGTTGGCAGGGGGACCTATGGCTACACCTTC
.,.,TRBV5-4,14,TRBJ1-3,CASSPGLSGNTIYF,TGTGCCAGCAGCCCAGGACTCTCTGGAAACACCATATATTTT
TRBD2,.,TRBV28,17,TRBJ2-1,CASSPAGLAGGLDEQFF,TGTGCCAGCAGTCCCGCGGGACTAGCGGGAGGGCTCGATGAGCAGTTCTTC
.,.,TRBV5-1,14,TRBJ2-3,CASSLANEADTQYF,TGCGCCAGCAGCTTGGCAAATGAGGCAGATACGCAGTATTTT
TRBD1,.,TRBV7-9,15,TRBJ1-6,CASSVGQGAGSSLHF,TGTGCCAGCAGCGTAGGACAGGGGGCGGGTTCATCCCTCCACTTT
TRBD2,.,TRBV7-8,19,TRBJ2-3,CASSLVLAGGMGRADTQYF,TGTGCCAGCAGCTTAGTACTAGCGGGAGGGATGGGGAGAGCAGATACGCAGTATTTT